Here is one T cell receptor (beta chain) with its context. This sample is drawn from a study of lymphopenia after photon versus proton radiotherapy. TCRdb's table, derived via immunoSEQ multiplex PCR, lists solely in-frame clones and lacks some. The profile shows about 30,000 clones, around 94% of them singletons. V was pared by 6 bases and J by 5 bases, with 9 bases between. Germline CDR1 SQVTM, CDR2 ANQGSEA. CDR3 size: 11 residues. The sequencing here drew on peripheral blood, taken from a patient treated with photon-based radiotherapy. The V gene is TRBV29-1, the J gene TRBJ2-3; the D is unclear. This receptor was taken from a woman in her fifties or sixties with cholangiocarcinoma. The DNA of the CDR3 is TGCAGCGTGGACCCTATAGATACGCAGTATTTT. This sequence encodes CSVDPIDTQYF.